Reported below is one T cell receptor (beta chain). Carrying unique molecular identifiers, the cDNA also gained a universal primer site through template switching. Using its own MiXCR run on the 5' RACE reads, TCRdb lists one record per CDR3 protein. The sample has a few hundred thousand distinct CDR3 sequences, approximately 15% seen once. This specimen comes from a study of identical twins. The germline V gene encodes CDR1 SEHNR and CDR2 FQNEAQ (reference sequence). The CDR3 extends over 15 amino acids. V lost 6 bases and J 5 bases, leaving 17 bases between the germline ends. This same sample was also taken into another study, of yellow fever vaccine responses in identical twins.

The receptor's source is a young woman in good health. Sequenced sample: CD4+ T cells sorted from blood. The chain combines TRBV7-9 with TRBJ1-5, with D possibly being TRBD1 (5 bases). The CDR3 spells CASSPTAGGDQPQHF. The CDR3, as DNA: TGTGCCAGCAGTCCTACTGCCGGGGGGGATCAGCCCCAGCATTTT.